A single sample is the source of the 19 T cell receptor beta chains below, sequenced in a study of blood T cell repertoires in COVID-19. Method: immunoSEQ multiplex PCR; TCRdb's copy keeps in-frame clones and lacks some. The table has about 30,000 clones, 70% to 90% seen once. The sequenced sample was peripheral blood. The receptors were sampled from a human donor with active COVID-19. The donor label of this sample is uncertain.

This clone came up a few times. The CDR3 loop reads CASSSQSNQPQHF. In nucleotides, the CDR3 is TGTGCCAGCAGTTCCCAGAGCAATCAGCCCCAGCATTTT. The V call is TRBV6-6, the J call TRBJ1-5; no reliable D call. V lost 4 bases and J lost 1, with 5 bases in between. This CDR3 has 13 residues. Germline CDR1 is MNHNY and CDR2 is SVGAGI (reference sequence).

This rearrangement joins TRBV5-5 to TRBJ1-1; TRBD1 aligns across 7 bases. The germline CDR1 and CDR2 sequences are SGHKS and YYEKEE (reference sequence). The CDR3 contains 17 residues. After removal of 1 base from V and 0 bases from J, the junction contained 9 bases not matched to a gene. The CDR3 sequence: CASSLRGGDRVNTEAFF. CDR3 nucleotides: TGTGCCAGCAGCTTGAGAGGGGGCGACCGGGTGAACACTGAAGCTTTCTTT. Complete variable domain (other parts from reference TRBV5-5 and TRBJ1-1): DAGVTQSPTHLIKTRGQQVTLRCSPISGHKSVSWYQQVLGQGPQFIFQYYEKEERGRGNFPDRFSARQFPNYSSELNVNALLLGDSALYLCASSLRGGDRVNTEAFFGQGTRLTVV.

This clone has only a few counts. The CDR3 reads CASSRSLAGSTDTQYF. Written as DNA, the CDR3 is TGCGCCAGCAGCCGGTCCCTAGCGGGAAGCACAGATACGCAGTATTTT. The V and J genes are TRBV4-1 and TRBJ2-3, with 9 positions matching TRBD2. The V gene end was trimmed by 4 bases and the J gene end by 0 bases; junction bases not matched to a gene: 5. The germline V gene has CDR1 MGHRA and CDR2 YSYEKL. The length of the CDR3 is 16 residues.

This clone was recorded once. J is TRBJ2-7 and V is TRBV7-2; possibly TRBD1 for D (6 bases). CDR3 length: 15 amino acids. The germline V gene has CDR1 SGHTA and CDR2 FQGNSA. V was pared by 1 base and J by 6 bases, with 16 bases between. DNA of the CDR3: TGTGCCAGCAGCTTAGTTGGGCCACAGGGCTCCGAGCAGTACTTC. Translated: CASSLVGPQGSEQYF.

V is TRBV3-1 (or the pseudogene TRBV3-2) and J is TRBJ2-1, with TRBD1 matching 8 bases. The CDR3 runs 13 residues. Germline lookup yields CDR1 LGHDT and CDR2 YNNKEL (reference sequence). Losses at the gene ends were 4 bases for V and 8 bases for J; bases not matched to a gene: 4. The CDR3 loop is CASSPTGADEQFF. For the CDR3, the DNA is TGTGCCAGCAGCCCGACAGGGGCGGATGAGCAGTTCTTC.

In DNA form, the CDR3 reads TGTGCCAGAAGCTTGTCCGTGGAGGGCGACTACAATGAGCAGTTCTTC. This translates into CARSLSVEGDYNEQFF. The chain links TRBV5-3 to TRBJ2-1; the D gene is possibly TRBD2 (6 bases). Being an ORF, TRBV5-3 has a function that is uncertain. V lost 1 base and J 3 bases, leaving 14 bases between the germline ends. The CDR3 runs to 16 residues.

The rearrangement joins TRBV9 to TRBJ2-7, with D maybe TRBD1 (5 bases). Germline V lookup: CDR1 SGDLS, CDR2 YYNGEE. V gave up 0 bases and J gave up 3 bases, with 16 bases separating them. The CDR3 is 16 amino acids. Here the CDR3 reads CASSVGAQGFRYEQYF. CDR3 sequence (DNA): TGTGCCAGCAGCGTAGGGGCCCAGGGTTTCCGCTACGAGCAGTACTTC.

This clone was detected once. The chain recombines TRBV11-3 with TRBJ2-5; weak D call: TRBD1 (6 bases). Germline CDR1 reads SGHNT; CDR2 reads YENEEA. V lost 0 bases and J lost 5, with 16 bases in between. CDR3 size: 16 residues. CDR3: CASSLEDSTLSETQYF. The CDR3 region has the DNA TGTGCCAGCAGCTTAGAGGACAGTACGTTATCGGAGACCCAGTACTTC.

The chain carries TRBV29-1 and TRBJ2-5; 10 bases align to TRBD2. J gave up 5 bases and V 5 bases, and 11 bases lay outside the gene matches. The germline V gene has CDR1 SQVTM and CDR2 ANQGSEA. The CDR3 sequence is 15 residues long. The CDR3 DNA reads TGCAGCGTTCCCCCTCTAGCGGGGGTGGGGGAGACCCAGTACTTC. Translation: CSVPPLAGVGETQYF.

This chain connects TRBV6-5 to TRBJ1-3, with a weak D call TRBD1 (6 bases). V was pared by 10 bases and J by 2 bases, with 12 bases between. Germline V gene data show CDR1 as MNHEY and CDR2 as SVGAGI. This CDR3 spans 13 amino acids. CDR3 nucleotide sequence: TGTGCCACTCTAGGGGGACCTGGAAACACCATATATTTT. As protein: CATLGGPGNTIYF.

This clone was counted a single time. The CDR3 here is CASSYGGGGNYGYTF. The CDR3 DNA reads as TGTGCCAGCAGTTACGGTGGGGGCGGTAACTATGGCTACACCTTC. The chain is built from TRBV6-5 and TRBJ1-2; tentative D call: TRBD1 (6 bases). Trimming cost V 2 bases and J 1 base, with 11 bases left between them. The germline CDR1 and CDR2 sequences are MNHEY and SVGAGI. CDR3 length: 15 amino acids.

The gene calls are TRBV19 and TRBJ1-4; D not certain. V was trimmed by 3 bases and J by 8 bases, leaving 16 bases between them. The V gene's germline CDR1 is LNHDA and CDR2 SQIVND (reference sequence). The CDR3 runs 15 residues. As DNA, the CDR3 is TGTGCCAGTAGTATCGGTCAGCCCTCGGGAGAAAAACTGTTTTTT. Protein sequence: CASSIGQPSGEKLFF.

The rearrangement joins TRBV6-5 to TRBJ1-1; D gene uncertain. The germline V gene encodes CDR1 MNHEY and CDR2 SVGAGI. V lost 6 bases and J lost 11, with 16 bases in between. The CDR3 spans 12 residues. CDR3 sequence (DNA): TGTGCCAGCAGGCATGGGAGGATGGAGGCTTTCTTT. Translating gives CASRHGRMEAFF.

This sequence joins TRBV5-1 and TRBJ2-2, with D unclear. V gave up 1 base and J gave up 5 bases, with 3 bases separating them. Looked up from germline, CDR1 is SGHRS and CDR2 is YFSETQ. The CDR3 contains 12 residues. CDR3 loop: CASSLLTGELFF. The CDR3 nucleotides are TGCGCCAGCAGCTTGTTAACCGGGGAGCTGTTTTTT.

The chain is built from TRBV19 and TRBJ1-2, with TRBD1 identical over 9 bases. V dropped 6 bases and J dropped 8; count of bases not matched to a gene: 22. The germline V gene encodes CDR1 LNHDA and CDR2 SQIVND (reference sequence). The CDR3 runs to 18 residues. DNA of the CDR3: TGTGCCAGTAGGAACCGGGACAGGGAGAATTGGACTCCTGGAGGCTACACCTTC. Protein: CASRNRDRENWTPGGYTF.

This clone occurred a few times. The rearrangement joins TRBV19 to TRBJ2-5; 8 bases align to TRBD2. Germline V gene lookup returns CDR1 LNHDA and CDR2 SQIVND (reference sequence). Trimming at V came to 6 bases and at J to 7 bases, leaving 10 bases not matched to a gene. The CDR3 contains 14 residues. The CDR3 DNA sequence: TGTGCCAGTAGCCAGAGCGGGAGTGGGGGGACCCAGTACTTC. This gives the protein CASSQSGSGGTQYF.

As DNA, the CDR3 is TGCGCCAGCAGCCAAGATCCGAGGGTCTCCTACAATGAGCAGTTCTTC. As protein: CASSQDPRVSYNEQFF. The chain is built from TRBV4-3 and TRBJ2-1, with TRBD2 as a possible D gene (5 bases). Trimming cost V 0 bases and J 0 bases, with 9 bases left between them. CDR3 length: 16 amino acids. Germline assignment: CDR1 LGHNA and CDR2 YSLEER.

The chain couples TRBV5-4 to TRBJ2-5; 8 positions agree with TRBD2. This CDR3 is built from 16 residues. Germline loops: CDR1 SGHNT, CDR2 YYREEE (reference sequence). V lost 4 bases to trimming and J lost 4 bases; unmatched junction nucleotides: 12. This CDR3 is CASSHPEAGAGETQYF. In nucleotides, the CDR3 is TGTGCCAGCAGCCATCCAGAAGCGGGAGCCGGAGAGACCCAGTACTTC.

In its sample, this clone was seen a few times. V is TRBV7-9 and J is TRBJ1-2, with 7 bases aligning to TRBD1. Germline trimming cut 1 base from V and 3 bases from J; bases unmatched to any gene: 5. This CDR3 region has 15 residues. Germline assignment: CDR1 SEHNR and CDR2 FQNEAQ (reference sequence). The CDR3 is CASSLVGTVDYGYTF. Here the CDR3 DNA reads TGTGCCAGCAGCTTAGTGGGGACAGTGGACTATGGCTACACCTTC.